The 23 T cell receptor beta chains below all came from one sample that was sequenced in a study of cytomegalovirus exposure and HLA in healthy donors. The PCR was carried out with 60 Vbeta primers and 13 Jbeta primers. The assay was immunoSEQ multiplex PCR, and TCRdb's table has in-frame clones only and misses some. This repertoire shows around 110,000 clones, 70% to 80% found once; its top ten account for over 3.5%. Sequencing was carried out using PBMCs. The receptors come from a man in his thirties or forties in good health and CMV-seropositive.

The chain carries TRBV9 and TRBJ1-3, with 7 bases matching TRBD1. The V gene end was trimmed by 2 bases and the J gene end by 0 bases; junction bases not matched to a gene: 8. The CDR3 has 17 residues. Looked up from germline, CDR1 is SGDLS and CDR2 is YYNGEE. CDR3 coding DNA: TGTGCCAGCAGCGTGAGACAGGGTCCACGCTCTGGAAACACCATATATTTT. It yields the protein CASSVRQGPRSGNTIYF.

This chain connects TRBV18 to TRBJ2-5, with D maybe TRBD2 (5 bases). From germline, CDR1 is KGHSH and CDR2 LQKENI. V shed 3 bases and J shed 9 bases, with 11 bases lying between them. This CDR3 is 12 amino acids long. The CDR3 region is CASSPSRESQYF. The CDR3, as DNA: TGTGCCAGCTCACCTTCGAGGGAGTCCCAGTACTTC.

This sequence joins TRBV14 and TRBJ2-5; TRBD1 is a possible D gene (6 bases). Germline assignment: CDR1 SGHDN and CDR2 FVKESK. The CDR3 loop spans 14 amino acids. The V and J ends lost 3 bases and 2 bases respectively, with 10 bases between them. The CDR3 DNA reads TGTGCCAGCAGCCAGCAGGGGATACAAGAGACCCAGTACTTC. Translating gives CASSQQGIQETQYF.

The chain has TRBV6-5 and TRBJ2-7, with D possibly TRBD2 on 5 matching bases. This CDR3 is built from 15 residues. CDR1 and CDR2 (germline): MNHEY, SVGAGI. The V end was cut by 0 bases, the J end by 2 bases, with 11 bases between. CDR3 DNA sequence: TGTGCCAGCAGTTACTCGAATCCCGGGACCTACGAGCAGTACTTC. Its translation: CASSYSNPGTYEQYF.

The rearrangement joins TRBV20-1 to TRBJ2-5; D remains ambiguous. V lost 7 bases, J lost 4 bases, and 10 bases lay in between. The CDR3 length is 11 residues. The germline gives CDR1 DFQATT, CDR2 SNEGSKA (reference sequence). The CDR3 DNA sequence: TGCAGTGTTCCGAGCGTAGAGACCCAGTACTTC. This codes for CSVPSVETQYF.

As for this clone: The junction departs from the called germline gene at one end, perhaps through a read error. The chain uses TRBV7-7 and TRBJ1-2, with 8 nucleotides matching TRBD1. The CDR3 consists of 17 residues. Germline CDR1 reads SSHAT; CDR2 reads FNYEAQ (reference sequence). Here the CDR3 DNA reads TGTGCTAGCAGCTTTGGCTGCAGGGGGCCCGTCTTCTATGGCTACACCTTC. Residues: CASSFGCRGPVFYGYTF.

This clone was seen once. This chain connects TRBV13 to TRBJ1-2; TRBD1 matches 7 bases. The CDR3 totals 16 residues. Germline-derived CDR1 and CDR2 are PRHDT and FYEKMQ (reference sequence). V was pared by 6 bases and J by 2 bases, with 12 bases of the junction left unmatched. CDR3 bases: TGTGCCAGCAGGAACTGGACAGGACCCCCCAACTATGGCTACACCTTC. Translating it yields CASRNWTGPPNYGYTF.

This clone was observed a single time. The chain couples TRBV7-2 to TRBJ2-3, with D possibly being TRBD1 (5 bases). CDR3 length: 14 residues. Trimming shortened V by 2 bases and J by 2 bases, and 8 bases separated the two germline ends. Per germline, CDR1 SGHTA and CDR2 FQGNSA. CDR3 nucleotides: TGTGCCAGCAGCTTACGCAGGGACACAGATACGCAGTATTTT. Translated: CASSLRRDTDTQYF.

The chain joins TRBV7-6 to TRBJ1-4; perhaps TRBD1 as D (5 bases). V lost 3 bases to trimming and J lost 3 bases, with 8 bases between them. The CDR3 consists of 14 residues. Per germline, CDR1 SGHVS and CDR2 FNYEAQ. CDR3 loop: CASSLAGSNEKLFF. The DNA for the CDR3 is TGTGCCAGCAGCTTGGCAGGGTCTAATGAAAAACTGTTTTTT.

V gene TRBV10-2 combines with J gene TRBJ2-1, with D possibly matching TRBD2 (5 bases). The V end lost 2 bases, the J end lost 8 bases, and 13 bases lay between the germline ends. This CDR3 comprises 14 residues. Germline V lookup: CDR1 WSHSY, CDR2 SAAADI. Here the CDR3 DNA reads TGCGCCAGCAGTGAGACTAGTGTAATCGATGAGCAGTTCTTC. Amino acids: CASSETSVIDEQFF.

The chain uses TRBV21-1 and TRBJ1-1; TRBD1 was called by the table and not checked on the DNA. TRBV21-1 is reported as a pseudogene. There are 19 residues in the CDR3. CDR3 sequence reads: CASSKALCSRGLRDTEAFF. The CDR3 coding sequence is TGTGCCAGCAGCAAAGCGCTTTGCTCCAGGGGGTTGAGGGACACTGAAGCTTTCTTT.

The rearrangement joins TRBV5-4 to TRBJ2-5, with a possible D match to TRBD1 (6 bases). The CDR3 extends over 16 amino acids. Trimming stripped 4 bases from V and 5 bases from J, with 21 bases between. Germline assignment: CDR1 SGHNT and CDR2 YYREEE (reference sequence). CDR3 bases: TGTGCCAGCAGCCGACCCCCCACAGGGTCAGGCGAGACCCAGTACTTC. Its translation is CASSRPPTGSGETQYF.

In DNA, the CDR3 is TGTGCCAGCAGCTTAGCGCGGGTGGGGATTATGGTCCCAGATACGCAGTATTTT. Translating it yields CASSLARVGIMVPDTQYF. V usage is TRBV7-8 and J usage is TRBJ2-3; D is perhaps TRBD2 (5 bases). The length of the CDR3 is 18 residues. Germline values: CDR1 SGHVS, CDR2 FQNEAQ. Trimming cost V 0 bases and J 4 bases, with 20 bases left between them.

This chain links TRBV5-1 with TRBJ2-5; the D gene is possibly TRBD1 (5 bases). Trimming stripped 3 bases from V and 5 bases from J, with 17 bases between. The CDR3 totals 15 residues. The germline gives CDR1 SGHRS, CDR2 YFSETQ. Written as DNA, the CDR3 is TGCGCCAGCAGCTATCCCTTAGGGCCAGGGGAGACCCAGTACTTC. This codes for CASSYPLGPGETQYF.

The rearrangement links TRBV5-1 to TRBJ2-3, with a weak D call TRBD2 (7 bases). Germline CDR1 reads SGHRS; CDR2 reads YFSETQ. CDR3 length equals 16 residues. Trimming cost V 3 bases and J 0 bases, with 14 bases left between them. Here the CDR3 reads CASSWGRGASTDTQYF. For the CDR3, the DNA is TGCGCCAGCAGCTGGGGCCGGGGGGCTAGCACAGATACGCAGTATTTT.

The chain combines TRBV7-3 with TRBJ2-3, with TRBD2 identical over 12 bases. Germline V lookup: CDR1 SGHTA, CDR2 FQGTGA. CDR3 length equals 16 residues. The V gene end was trimmed by 4 bases and the J gene end by 11 bases; junction bases not matched to a gene: 13. The chain's CDR3 is CASSSTSSGGEREQYF. The CDR3, as DNA: TGTGCCAGCAGCTCCACTTCTAGCGGGGGGGAGAGGGAGCAGTATTTT.

With regard to this clone: The sample has other DNA sequences that encode this CDR3 too. The chain is built from TRBV11-2 and TRBJ1-1, with D hard to call. The length of the CDR3 is 13 residues. Germline lookup yields CDR1 SGHAT and CDR2 FQNNGV. The V and J ends lost 0 bases and 4 bases respectively, with 6 bases between them. CDR3 loop: CASSLERGTEAFF. In DNA, the CDR3 is TGTGCCAGCAGCTTAGAACGGGGCACTGAAGCTTTCTTT.

The V and J genes are TRBV7-2 and TRBJ1-5; TRBD1 aligns across 9 bases. Looked up from germline, CDR1 is SGHTA and CDR2 is FQGNSA. V shed 1 base and J 5 bases; nucleotides not matched to a gene: 3. The CDR3 runs 15 residues. The CDR3 nucleotides read TGTGCCAGCAGCTTAGGGACAGGGGCCCATCAGCCCCAGCATTTT. Its protein is CASSLGTGAHQPQHF.

This chain links TRBV9 with TRBJ2-1; 12 bases line up with TRBD2. Trimming took 3 bases from V and 4 from J; bases not matched to a gene: 2. Germline values: CDR1 SGDLS, CDR2 YYNGEE. The CDR3 is made up of 15 amino acids. The CDR3 coding sequence is TGTGCCAGCAGCGCTCTAGCGGGAGGGTACAATGAGCAGTTCTTC. Translated, it gives CASSALAGGYNEQFF. Complete variable domain (other parts from reference TRBV9 and TRBJ2-1): DSGVTQTPKHLITATGQRVTLRCSPRSGDLSVYWYQQSLDQGLQFLIQYYNGEERAKGNILERFSAQQFPDLHSELNLSSLELGDSALYFCASSALAGGYNEQFFGPGTRLTVL.

This chain links TRBV7-6 with TRBJ2-1; D is possibly TRBD2 (5 bases). The germline V gene encodes CDR1 SGHVS and CDR2 FNYEAQ. V lost 1 base to trimming and J lost 0 bases, with 13 bases between them. The CDR3 is made up of 17 amino acids. CDR3 in DNA: TGTGCCAGCAGCTTAGGAGTCAGCGGACTCTCCTACAATGAGCAGTTCTTC. Translated: CASSLGVSGLSYNEQFF.

The genes are TRBV7-2 and TRBJ1-4, with D uncertain. The CDR3 is 14 residues long. V lost 2 bases, J lost 0 bases, and 4 bases lay in between. Germline V gene lookup returns CDR1 SGHTA and CDR2 FQGNSA. Written as DNA, the CDR3 is TGTGCCAGCAGCTTAAGCCCAACTAATGAAAAACTGTTTTTT. Protein sequence: CASSLSPTNEKLFF.

In DNA form, the CDR3 reads TGCGCCAGCAGTCAACTAGCGGGAGGGCGTAGAGATACGCAGTATTTT. Its protein is CASSQLAGGRRDTQYF. The chain couples TRBV4-1 to TRBJ2-3; 13 bases line up with TRBD2. The CDR3 runs to 16 residues. Germline CDR1 is MGHRA and CDR2 is YSYEKL. Trimming took 6 bases from V and 5 from J; bases not matched to a gene: 8.

The rearrangement uses TRBV11-2 and TRBJ1-1, with 10 bases fitting TRBD1. The germline CDR1 and CDR2 sequences are SGHAT and FQNNGV. The CDR3 has 15 amino acids. V shed 5 bases and J 1 base; nucleotides not matched to a gene: 4. For the CDR3, the DNA is TGTGCCAGCAGCCCTCGGACAGGGGGGAACACTGAAGCTTTCTTT. Translation gives CASSPRTGGNTEAFF.